Sequencing of this TCR beta chain was carried out in a study of control samples from healthy donors and cancer patients. Measured with immunoSEQ multiplex PCR; TCRdb has only the in-frame clones, and not every one. The data hold 150,000 to 200,000 clones, with around nine tenths observed a single time. This CDR3 contains 16 residues. In germline, CDR1 is KGHSH, CDR2 LQKENI. V shed 6 bases, J shed 1 base, and the junction held 7 bases outside the gene matches. Sequenced sample: blood. The V call is TRBV18, the J call TRBJ2-1, with 9 bases lining up with TRBD2. This sequence originates from a woman in her twenties or thirties in good health. CDR3 DNA: TGTGCCAGCTCGCTGAACCTAGCGGGGTCCTACAATGAGCAGTTCTTC. Protein sequence: CASSLNLAGSYNEQFF. Filled out from reference TRBV18 and TRBJ2-1, the complete variable domain reads NAGVMQNPRHLVRRRGQEARLRCSPMKGHSHVYWYRQLPEEGLKFMVYLQKENIIDESGMPKERFSAEFPKEGPSILRIQQVVRGDSAAYFCASSLNLAGSYNEQFFGPGTRLTVL.